Below are 21 T cell receptor beta chains sequenced from a single sample in a study of T cell repertoires in cytomegalovirus infection. These receptors are not linked to any known antigen. TCRdb analysed the reads with MiXCR anew, one entry per CDR3 protein. This table holds 650,000 to 900,000 distinct CDR3 sequences, 30% to 35% found once. The specimen was cultured CD8+ T cells from PBMCs, collected from culture after CMV antigen stimulation. The receptors originated from a human donor in good health (CMV status not recorded). Some clones in this sample may be carry-over from other donors' samples.

Points on this clonotype: This may arise from a read error, as a much more abundant clone is one base away. V is TRBV6-8 and J is TRBJ2-1, with unresolved D. Between the trimmed V and J ends, which lost 5 bases and 0 bases, there was a span of 11 bases. This CDR3 is built from 15 residues. CDR1 and CDR2 (germline): MNHGY, SAAAGT. The chain's CDR3 is CASSVITFSYNEQFF. The CDR3 coding sequence is TGTGCCAGCAGTGTGATCACCTTCTCCTACAATGAGCAGTTCTTC.

This clonotype was counted a few times. The chain has TRBV19 and TRBJ1-1; a possible D gene is TRBD1 (5 bases). This CDR3 is built from 14 residues. Germline loops: CDR1 LNHDA, CDR2 SQIVND (reference sequence). Trimming shortened V by 7 bases and J by 5 bases, and 17 bases separated the two germline ends. DNA of the CDR3: TGTGCCAGTATGTGGGGGGGGAGAGGAACTGAAGCTTTCTTT. Its protein product is CASMWGGRGTEAFF.

The genes are TRBV4-1 and TRBJ2-2; D is uncertain. The V end lost 5 bases, the J end lost 5 bases, and 12 bases lay between the germline ends. The CDR3 sequence is 14 residues long. Per germline, CDR1 MGHRA and CDR2 YSYEKL. CDR3 bases: TGCGCCAGCAGCTCTAATCTTCTTACCGGGGAGCTGTTTTTT. It encodes CASSSNLLTGELFF.

This clonotype has at least ten counts. The chain has TRBV7-2 and TRBJ2-1; D is ambiguous. Trimming pared 6 bases from V and 10 bases from J, leaving 16 bases between. The CDR3 has 13 residues. Germline CDR1 is SGHTA and CDR2 is FQGNSA. This CDR3 is CASRPRPVFEQFF. DNA for the CDR3: TGTGCCAGCAGACCGAGGCCTGTTTTCGAGCAGTTCTTC. Full variable domain (missing parts from reference TRBV7-2 and TRBJ2-1): GAGVSQSPSNKVTEKGKDVELRCDPISGHTALYWYRQSLGQGLEFLIYFQGNSAPDKSGLPSDRFSAERTGGSVSTLTIQRTQQEDSAVYLCASRPRPVFEQFFGPGTRLTVL.

The sample holds a few counts of this clonotype. The chain uses TRBV6-5 and TRBJ2-1, with 13 bases identical to TRBD2. Germline V gene sequence: CDR1 MNHEY, CDR2 SVGAGI. The CDR3 runs 18 residues. Trimming removed 6 bases from V and 0 bases from J; junction bases left unmatched: 8. The CDR3 nucleotides read TGTGCCAGCAGCCCGGGACTAGCGGGGCCACGCTCCTACAATGAGCAGTTCTTC. Translation gives CASSPGLAGPRSYNEQFF.

The chain has TRBV28 and TRBJ2-3; possible D gene TRBD1, 6 bases. Trimming left V 5 bases short and J 9 bases short, with 24 bases between. Germline CDR1 MDHEN, CDR2 SYDVKM. The CDR3 is 16 amino acids. The CDR3 DNA reads TGTGCCAGCAGTGGAACAGGGTCCCCGGTGGTGGGGACGCAGTATTTT. Its translation: CASSGTGSPVVGTQYF.

The V and J genes are TRBV4-1 and TRBJ1-5; D is ambiguous. The length of the CDR3 is 16 residues. The germline V gene encodes CDR1 MGHRA and CDR2 YSYEKL. V lost 3 bases and J 0 bases, leaving 12 bases between the germline ends. The DNA for the CDR3 is TGCGCCAGCAGCCATGTGACCGGCTATAGCAATCAGCCCCAGCATTTT. Protein sequence: CASSHVTGYSNQPQHF.

In its sample, this clonotype was seen a few times. The rearrangement joins TRBV19 to TRBJ1-1; no reliable D call. The CDR3 runs 12 residues. The germline V gene encodes CDR1 LNHDA and CDR2 SQIVND (reference sequence). Trimming removed 5 bases at V and 4 bases at J, with 8 bases between. The CDR3 DNA reads as TGTGCCAGTAGTGTGGAGAGCACTGAAGCTTTCTTT. Translated: CASSVESTEAFF.

The table lists this clonotype with a few counts. The rearrangement joins TRBV7-7 to TRBJ2-7; D call uncertain. This CDR3 spans 14 amino acids. Germline loops: CDR1 SSHAT, CDR2 FNYEAQ (reference sequence). The DNA of the CDR3 is TGTGCTAGCAGCTCGTCCGACCGATCCTACGAGCAGTACGTC. Its translation is CASSSSDRSYEQYV.

A remark on this clonotype: This may arise from a read error, as a much more abundant clone is one base away. This chain joins TRBV7-2 and TRBJ2-1; perhaps TRBD2 as D (5 bases). Germline CDR1 is SGHTA and CDR2 is FQGNSA. There are 15 residues in the CDR3. V lost 2 bases, J lost 2 bases, and 10 bases lay in between. CDR3 amino acids: CASSLFRGTYNEQFF. The DNA for the CDR3 is TGTGCCAGCAGCTTATTTCGGGGTACCTACAATGAGCAGTTCTTC.

The chain couples TRBV9 to TRBJ1-5; TRBD1 agrees at 9 bases. The germline V gene encodes CDR1 SGDLS and CDR2 YYNGEE. V lost 4 bases and J lost 5; bases outside the gene matches: 7. The CDR3 covers 15 residues. CDR3 sequence (DNA): TGTGCCAGCAGCCCCGGGACAGGGAATTATCAGCCCCAGCATTTT. It codes for CASSPGTGNYQPQHF.

V usage is TRBV6-5 and J usage is TRBJ2-1, with 7 bases that match TRBD1. The V segment lost 2 bases and the J segment 8 bases; nucleotides outside the gene matches: 6. This CDR3 is 14 amino acids long. Looked up from germline, CDR1 is MNHEY and CDR2 is SVGAGI. CDR3: CASSYPTGFHEQFF. CDR3 DNA sequence: TGTGCCAGCAGTTACCCGACAGGGTTCCATGAGCAGTTCTTC.

The chain joins TRBV5-4 to TRBJ1-1, with 8 bases identical to TRBD1. CDR3 length: 15 residues. Unmatched junction bases numbered 3, after V lost 2 bases and J lost 0 bases. Per germline, CDR1 SGHNT and CDR2 YYREEE (reference sequence). The CDR3 nucleotides read TGTGCCAGCAGCTTCCGACAGGGGATGAACACTGAAGCTTTCTTT. It translates to CASSFRQGMNTEAFF.

This clonotype was detected only a few times. The chain couples TRBV20-1 to TRBJ2-5; D remains ambiguous. V lost 4 bases and J 4 bases, leaving 10 bases between the germline ends. In germline, CDR1 is DFQATT, CDR2 SNEGSKA (reference sequence). The CDR3 runs 12 residues. In nucleotides, the CDR3 is TGCAGTGCTAAGCTTCCAAGAGAGACCCAGTACTTC. It translates to CSAKLPRETQYF.

This clonotype has a handful of counts. V is TRBV7-2 and J is TRBJ2-2; 9 bases align to TRBD1. Germline CDR1 reads SGHTA; CDR2 reads FQGNSA. Trimming cost V 5 bases and J 2 bases; bases outside gene matches: 6. The CDR3 runs to 16 residues. CDR3 DNA: TGTGCCAGCAGCCCTCACAGGGGGCCCAACACCGGGGAGCTGTTTTTT. Protein product: CASSPHRGPNTGELFF.

CDR3 protein: CASSFGQGNRPSNQYF. The CDR3 DNA reads as TGTGCCAGCAGCTTTGGACAGGGCAATCGTCCTAGTAATCAGTACTTC. The chain joins TRBV5-8 to TRBJ2-4; 8 bases match TRBD1. V lost 2 bases and J lost 12; bases outside the gene matches: 16. This CDR3 is built from 16 residues. CDR1 and CDR2 (germline): SGHTS, YDEGEE.

This sequence joins TRBV7-9 and TRBJ1-2; no definite D call. V dropped 3 bases and J dropped 9 bases, with 8 bases sitting between them. Germline assignment: CDR1 SEHNR and CDR2 FQNEAQ (reference sequence). CDR3 length: 11 amino acids. For the CDR3, the DNA is TGTGCCAGCAGCTTCGCTTCTAGCTACACCTTC. Translation: CASSFASSYTF.

The genes are TRBV19 and TRBJ1-1; 9 bases align to TRBD1. In germline, CDR1 is LNHDA, CDR2 SQIVND (reference sequence). Germline trimming cut 2 bases from V and 9 bases from J; bases unmatched to any gene: 10. This CDR3 spans 15 amino acids. The CDR3 DNA reads TGTGCCAGTAGTATAACCGCCGGGACAGGGCATCAAGCTTTCTTT. The encoded protein is CASSITAGTGHQAFF.

V gene TRBV19 combines with J gene TRBJ2-5, with TRBD1 matching 7 bases. This CDR3 has 15 amino acids. V dropped 3 bases and J dropped 7; count of bases not matched to a gene: 11. CDR1 and CDR2 (germline): LNHDA, SQIVND (reference sequence). The CDR3, as DNA: TGTGCCAGTAGTATCAAGGGGGCGCAACGAGGGACCCAGTACTTC. Translating it yields CASSIKGAQRGTQYF. Using reference TRBV19 and TRBJ2-5 for the parts outside the CDR3, the full variable domain is DGGITQSPKYLFRKEGQNVTLSCEQNLNHDAMYWYRQDPGQGLRLIYYSQIVNDFQKGDIAEGYSVSREKKESFPLTVTSAQKNPTAFYLCASSIKGAQRGTQYFGPGTRLLVL.

This clonotype came up many times. V gene TRBV7-2 combines with J gene TRBJ2-2; tentatively, D is TRBD1 or TRBD2 (6 bases each). The CDR3 covers 15 residues. Trimming pared 5 bases from V and 7 bases from J, leaving 17 bases between. The germline V gene encodes CDR1 SGHTA and CDR2 FQGNSA. CDR3 region: CASSSLGGSDGELFF. The DNA for the CDR3 is TGTGCCAGCAGCAGCCTAGGGGGGTCCGACGGGGAGCTGTTTTTT.

This clonotype was observed a handful of times. The gene calls are TRBV6-6 and TRBJ2-3; possibly TRBD1 or TRBD2 for D (5 bases each). Per the germline V gene, CDR1 is MNHNY and CDR2 is SVGAGI (reference sequence). The V gene lost 2 bases and the J gene lost 6 bases, with 12 bases spanning the gap. The CDR3 is 14 amino acids. CDR3 DNA sequence: TGTGCCAGCAGTTACACGGGGACGATTGATACGCAGTATTTT. Translating it yields CASSYTGTIDTQYF.